The entry below gives a single TCR beta chain sequence along with its context. In the original processing: Amplification of reference gene primers provided the estimated nucleated cell counts. Measured with immunoSEQ multiplex PCR; TCRdb has only the in-frame clones, and not every one. Clone size and the V and J calls come from that table; the DNA yielded D and trimming. The sample consists of about 200,000 clones, roughly 89% of them appearing once. The sample is drawn from a study of blood T cell repertoires in COVID-19. On the study more broadly: Donors in the United States, Italy and Spain gave samples during acute or convalescent COVID-19. PBMCs, B-cell-depleted T cells, or T cells provided the cDNA or gDNA that made up the material.

The V end lost 3 bases, the J end lost 7 bases, and 10 bases lay between the germline ends. Germline V CDR1 and CDR2: SNHLY, FYNNEI. CDR3 length equals 14 residues. The chain carries TRBV2 and TRBJ1-6; TRBD1 might be the D (6 bases). Input material: peripheral blood. The sequence was collected from a man between 60 and 75 years old who had recovered from COVID-19. CDR3 nucleotide sequence: TGTGCCAGCAGTGAGTGGACAGCAAATTCACCCCTCCACTTT. Translated: CASSEWTANSPLHF. Together with reference TRBV2 and TRBJ1-6, the CDR3 gives the full variable domain: EPEVTQTPSHQVTQMGQEVILRCVPISNHLYFYWYRQILGQKVEFLVSFYNNEISEKSEIFDDQFSVERPDGSNFTLKIRSTKLEDSAMYFCASSEWTANSPLHFGNGTRLTVT.